These 4 T cell receptor beta chains share one sample of origin, sequenced in a study of T cell repertoires in cytomegalovirus infection. TCRdb processed the reads anew with MiXCR; each CDR3 protein has one entry. The table lists about a million distinct CDR3 sequences, 25% to 40% of them singletons. Antigen specificity for these receptors is unknown. Sequencing was performed on cultured CD8+ T cells from PBMCs, taken from culture after CMV antigen stimulation. These receptors were collected from a human donor in good health (CMV status not recorded). Some clones in this sample may be carry-over from other donors' samples.

The chain combines TRBV2 with TRBJ2-2; D unresolved. The CDR3 contains 10 residues. Per germline, CDR1 SNHLY and CDR2 FYNNEI. Trimming shortened V by 6 bases and J by 8 bases, and 4 bases separated the two germline ends. CDR3 nucleotide sequence: TGTGCCAGCAGGAGGGGGGAGCTGTTTTTT. Its protein is CASRRGELFF.

This clonotype was seen more than once but under ten times. CDR3 loop: CASSYSFPSPETQYF. CDR3 DNA: TGTGCCAGCAGTTACTCCTTTCCTAGCCCCGAGACCCAGTACTTC. The rearrangement uses TRBV6-8 and TRBJ2-5, with a possible D match to TRBD2 (5 bases). The ends were cut back, 0 bases at V and 5 bases at J, with 13 bases in the middle. This CDR3 comprises 15 residues. The germline V gene has CDR1 MNHGY and CDR2 SAAAGT.

The gene calls are TRBV27 and TRBJ2-5; D might be TRBD1 (5 bases). Germline CDR1 reads MNHEY; CDR2 reads SMNVEV (reference sequence). This CDR3 region has 14 residues. V shed 3 bases and J shed 4 bases, with 12 bases lying between them. The CDR3 here is CASSLVGQGETQYF. The CDR3, as DNA: TGTGCCAGCAGTTTGGTGGGGCAGGGAGAGACCCAGTACTTC.

This clonotype has just a few counts. The V call is TRBV7-9, the J call TRBJ1-4, with D possibly being TRBD1 (5 bases). V was shortened by 1 base and J by 11 bases, with 17 bases between the two germline ends. The germline CDR1 and CDR2 sequences are SEHNR and FQNEAQ (reference sequence). The CDR3 is 15 amino acids. The CDR3 is CASSLGGRAERKLFF. As DNA, the CDR3 is TGTGCCAGCAGCTTAGGGGGCAGGGCCGAGAGGAAACTGTTTTTT.